This T cell receptor (beta chain) stems from a study of blood T cell repertoires in COVID-19. The wider study: Sites in the United States, Italy and Spain provided acute and convalescent COVID-19 samples. T cells, B-cell-depleted T cells, or PBMCs supplied cDNA or gDNA.

The method was immunoSEQ multiplex PCR; TCRdb's version includes in-frame clones alone and lacks a portion of them. The sample holds hundreds of thousands of clones, 75% to 90% seen once. The sequence derives from a woman aged 60-70 years with acute or convalescent COVID-19. Sequenced material: peripheral blood.

CDR3: CASSPGQVYGYTF. As DNA, the CDR3 is TGTGCCAGCAGCCCTGGACAGGTGTATGGCTACACCTTC. The chain links TRBV5-8 to TRBJ1-2; 7 bases line up with TRBD1. CDR1 is SGHTS, CDR2 YDEGEE, per germline. The CDR3 is made up of 13 amino acids. J lost 5 bases, V lost 4 bases, and 5 bases had no gene match. The variable domain in full, completed from reference TRBV5-8 and TRBJ1-2, reads EAGVTQSPTHLIKTRGQQATLRCSPISGHTSVYWYQQALGLGLQFLLWYDEGEERNRGNFPPRFSGRQFPNYSSELNVNALELEDSALYLCASSPGQVYGYTFGSGTRLTVV.